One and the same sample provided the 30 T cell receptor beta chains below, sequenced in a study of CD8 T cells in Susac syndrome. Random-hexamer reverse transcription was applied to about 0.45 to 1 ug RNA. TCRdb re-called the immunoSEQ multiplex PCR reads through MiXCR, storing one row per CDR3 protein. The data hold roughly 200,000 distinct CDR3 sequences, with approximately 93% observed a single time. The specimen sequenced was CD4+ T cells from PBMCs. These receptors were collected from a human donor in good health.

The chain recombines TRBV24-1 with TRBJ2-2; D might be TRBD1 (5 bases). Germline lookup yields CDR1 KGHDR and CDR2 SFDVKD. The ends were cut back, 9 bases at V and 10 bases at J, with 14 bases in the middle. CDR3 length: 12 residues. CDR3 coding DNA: TGTGCCACCGCTCGGACACGAGAGGAGCTGTTTTTT. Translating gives CATARTREELFF.

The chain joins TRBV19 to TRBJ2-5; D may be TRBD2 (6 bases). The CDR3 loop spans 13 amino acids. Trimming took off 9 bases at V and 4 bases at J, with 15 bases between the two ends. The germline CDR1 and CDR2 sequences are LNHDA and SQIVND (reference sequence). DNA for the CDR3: TGTGCCAGCCCCCGGCGGGGCCGAGAGACCCAGTACTTC. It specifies CASPRRGRETQYF.

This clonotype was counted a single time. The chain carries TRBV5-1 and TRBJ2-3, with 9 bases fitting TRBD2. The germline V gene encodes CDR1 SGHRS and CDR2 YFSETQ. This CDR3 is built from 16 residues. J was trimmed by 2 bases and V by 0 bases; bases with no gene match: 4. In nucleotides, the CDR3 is TGCGCCAGCAGCTTGGAGCGGGGGGCAAACACAGATACGCAGTATTTT. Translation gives CASSLERGANTDTQYF.

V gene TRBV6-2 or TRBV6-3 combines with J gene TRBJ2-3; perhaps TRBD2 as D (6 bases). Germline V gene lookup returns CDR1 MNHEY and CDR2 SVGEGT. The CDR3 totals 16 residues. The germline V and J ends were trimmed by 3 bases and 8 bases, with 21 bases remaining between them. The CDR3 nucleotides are TGTGCCAGCAGTTATCTTAGGGCGGGGCGCCCCGGTACGCAGTATTTT. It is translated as CASSYLRAGRPGTQYF.

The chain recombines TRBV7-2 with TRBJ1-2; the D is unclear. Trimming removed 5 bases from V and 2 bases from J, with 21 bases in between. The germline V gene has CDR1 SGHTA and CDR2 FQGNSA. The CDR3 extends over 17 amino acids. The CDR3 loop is CASSPQKRGPANYGYTF. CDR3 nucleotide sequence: TGTGCCAGCAGCCCCCAGAAGCGCGGGCCGGCGAACTATGGCTACACCTTC.

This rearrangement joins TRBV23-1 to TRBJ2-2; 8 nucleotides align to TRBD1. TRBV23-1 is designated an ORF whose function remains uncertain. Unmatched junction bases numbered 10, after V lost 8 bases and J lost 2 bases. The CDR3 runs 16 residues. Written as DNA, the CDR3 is TGCGCCAGCCCAGCCGGGGGACAGGCTAACACCGGGGAGCTGTTTTTT. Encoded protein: CASPAGGQANTGELFF.

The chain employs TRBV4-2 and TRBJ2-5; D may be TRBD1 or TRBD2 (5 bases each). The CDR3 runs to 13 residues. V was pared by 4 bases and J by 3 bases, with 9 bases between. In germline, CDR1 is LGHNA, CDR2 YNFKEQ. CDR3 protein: CASSPMGEETQYF. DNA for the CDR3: TGTGCCAGCAGCCCGATGGGGGAAGAGACCCAGTACTTC.

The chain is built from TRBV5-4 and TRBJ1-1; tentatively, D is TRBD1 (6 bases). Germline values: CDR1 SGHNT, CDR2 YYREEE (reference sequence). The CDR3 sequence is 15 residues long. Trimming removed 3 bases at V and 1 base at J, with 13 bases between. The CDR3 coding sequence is TGTGCCAGCAGCTATCAGGGGCGGCCGAACACTGAAGCTTTCTTT. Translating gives CASSYQGRPNTEAFF.

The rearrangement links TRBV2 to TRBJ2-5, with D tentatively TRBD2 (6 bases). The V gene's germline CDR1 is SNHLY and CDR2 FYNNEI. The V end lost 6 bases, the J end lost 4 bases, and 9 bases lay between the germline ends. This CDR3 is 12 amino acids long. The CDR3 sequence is CASRASAETQYF. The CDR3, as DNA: TGTGCCAGCAGGGCTAGCGCAGAGACCCAGTACTTC.

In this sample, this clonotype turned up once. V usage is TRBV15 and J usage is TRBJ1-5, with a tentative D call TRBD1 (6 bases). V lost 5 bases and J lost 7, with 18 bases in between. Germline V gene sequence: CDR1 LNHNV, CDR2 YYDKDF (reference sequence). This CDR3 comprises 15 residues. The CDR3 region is CATSPERQVNQPQHF. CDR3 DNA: TGTGCCACCAGCCCAGAGAGACAGGTGAACCAGCCCCAGCATTTT.

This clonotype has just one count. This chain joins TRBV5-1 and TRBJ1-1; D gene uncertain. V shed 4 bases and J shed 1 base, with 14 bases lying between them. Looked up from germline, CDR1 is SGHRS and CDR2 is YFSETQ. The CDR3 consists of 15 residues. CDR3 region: CASSPLGRGNTEAFF. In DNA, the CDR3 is TGCGCCAGCAGCCCCTTAGGACGGGGGAACACTGAAGCTTTCTTT. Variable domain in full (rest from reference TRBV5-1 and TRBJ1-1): KAGVTQTPRYLIKTRGQQVTLSCSPISGHRSVSWYQQTPGQGLQFLFEYFSETQRNKGNFPGRFSGRQFSNSRSEMNVSTLELGDSALYLCASSPLGRGNTEAFFGQGTRLTVV.

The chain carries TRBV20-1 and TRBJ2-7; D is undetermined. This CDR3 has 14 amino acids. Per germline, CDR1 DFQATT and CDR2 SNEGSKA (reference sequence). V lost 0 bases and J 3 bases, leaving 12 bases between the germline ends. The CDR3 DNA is TGCAGTGCTAGAGACGTGACACACGTCTACGAGCAGTACTTC. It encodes CSARDVTHVYEQYF.

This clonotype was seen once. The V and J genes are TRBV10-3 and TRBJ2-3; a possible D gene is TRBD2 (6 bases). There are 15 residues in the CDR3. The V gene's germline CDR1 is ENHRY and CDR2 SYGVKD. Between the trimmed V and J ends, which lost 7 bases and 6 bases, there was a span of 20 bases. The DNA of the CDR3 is TGTGCCATCACCGGGGGTAGGGACCCTGGGGATACGCAGTATTTT. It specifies CAITGGRDPGDTQYF.

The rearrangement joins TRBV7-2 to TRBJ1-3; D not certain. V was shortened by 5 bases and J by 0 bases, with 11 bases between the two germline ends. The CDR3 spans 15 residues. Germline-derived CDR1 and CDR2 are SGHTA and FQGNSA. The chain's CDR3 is CASSPTTDSGNTIYF. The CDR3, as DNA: TGTGCCAGCAGCCCAACAACAGACTCTGGAAACACCATATATTTT.

The CDR3 sequence is CASTPPGAGTEAFF. As DNA, the CDR3 is TGTGCCAGCACCCCTCCAGGGGCAGGAACTGAAGCTTTCTTT. The chain employs TRBV7-2 and TRBJ1-1; a weak D match, TRBD1 (6 bases). The CDR3 spans 14 residues. V was cut by 7 bases and J by 5 bases, with 17 bases left in between. Germline assignment: CDR1 SGHTA and CDR2 FQGNSA.

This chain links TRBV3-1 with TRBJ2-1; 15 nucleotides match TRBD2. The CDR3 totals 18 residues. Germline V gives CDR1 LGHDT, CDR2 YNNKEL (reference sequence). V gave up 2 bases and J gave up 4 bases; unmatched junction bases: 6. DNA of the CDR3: TGTGCCAGCAGCCAACACGGGACTAGCGGGGGGCGGTACAATGAGCAGTTCTTC. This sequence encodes CASSQHGTSGGRYNEQFF.

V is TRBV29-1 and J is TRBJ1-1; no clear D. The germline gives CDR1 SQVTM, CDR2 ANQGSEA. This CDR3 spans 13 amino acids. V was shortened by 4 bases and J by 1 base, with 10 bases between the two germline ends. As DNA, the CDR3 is TGCAGCGTTGCGGGCCGGGCGAACACTGAAGCTTTCTTT. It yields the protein CSVAGRANTEAFF.

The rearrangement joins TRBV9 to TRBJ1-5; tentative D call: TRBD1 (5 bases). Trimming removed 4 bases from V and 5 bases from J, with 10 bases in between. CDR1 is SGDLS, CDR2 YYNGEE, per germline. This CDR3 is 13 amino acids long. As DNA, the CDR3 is TGTGCCAGCAGCCCCGGGACGGATCAGCCCCAGCATTTT. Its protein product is CASSPGTDQPQHF.

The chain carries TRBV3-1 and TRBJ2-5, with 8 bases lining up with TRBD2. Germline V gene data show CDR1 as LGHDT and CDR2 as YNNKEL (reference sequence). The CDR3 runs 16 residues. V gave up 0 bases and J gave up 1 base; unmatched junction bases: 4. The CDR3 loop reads CASSQEVTSVQETQYF. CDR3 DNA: TGTGCCAGCAGCCAAGAGGTGACTAGCGTCCAAGAGACCCAGTACTTC.

Here the CDR3 DNA reads TGTGCCAGCAGGCTTTCCGGGACAGGGAAAGATACGCAGTATTTT. Amino acids: CASRLSGTGKDTQYF. This chain uses TRBV7-9 with TRBJ2-3, with 9 bases identical to TRBD1. CDR3 length: 15 residues. V was pared by 6 bases and J by 5 bases, with 9 bases of the junction left unmatched. Germline V gives CDR1 SEHNR, CDR2 FQNEAQ (reference sequence).

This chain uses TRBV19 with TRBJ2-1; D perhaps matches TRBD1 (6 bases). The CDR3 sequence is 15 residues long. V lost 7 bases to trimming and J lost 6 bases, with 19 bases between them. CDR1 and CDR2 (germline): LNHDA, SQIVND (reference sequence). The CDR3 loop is CASTLSGAVGNEQFF. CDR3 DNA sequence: TGTGCCAGTACCCTCTCAGGGGCGGTGGGCAATGAGCAGTTCTTC. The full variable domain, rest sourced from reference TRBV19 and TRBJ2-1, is DGGITQSPKYLFRKEGQNVTLSCEQNLNHDAMYWYRQDPGQGLRLIYYSQIVNDFQKGDIAEGYSVSREKKESFPLTVTSAQKNPTAFYLCASTLSGAVGNEQFFGPGTRLTVL.

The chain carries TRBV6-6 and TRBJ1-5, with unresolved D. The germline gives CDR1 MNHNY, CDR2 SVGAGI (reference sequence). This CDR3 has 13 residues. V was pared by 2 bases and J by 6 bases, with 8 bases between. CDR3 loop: CASSYGEGQPQHF. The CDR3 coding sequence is TGTGCCAGCAGTTACGGTGAGGGTCAGCCCCAGCATTTT.

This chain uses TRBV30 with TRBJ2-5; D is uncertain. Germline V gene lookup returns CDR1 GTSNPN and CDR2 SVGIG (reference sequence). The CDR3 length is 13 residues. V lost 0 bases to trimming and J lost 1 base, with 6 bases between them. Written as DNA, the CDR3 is TGTGCCTGGAGTGTGGGGTTCCAAGAGACCCAGTACTTC. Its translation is CAWSVGFQETQYF.

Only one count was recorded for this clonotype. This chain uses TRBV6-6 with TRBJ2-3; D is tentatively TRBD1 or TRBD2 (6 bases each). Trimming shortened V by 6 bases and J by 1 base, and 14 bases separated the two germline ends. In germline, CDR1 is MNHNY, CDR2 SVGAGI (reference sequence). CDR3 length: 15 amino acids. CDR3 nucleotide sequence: TGTGCCAGCAGCCGCGTGAGGGGGGGCACAGATACGCAGTATTTT. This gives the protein CASSRVRGGTDTQYF.

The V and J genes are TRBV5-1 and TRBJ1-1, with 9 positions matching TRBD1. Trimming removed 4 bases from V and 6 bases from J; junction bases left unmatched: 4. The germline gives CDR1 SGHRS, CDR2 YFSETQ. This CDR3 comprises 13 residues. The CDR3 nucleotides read TGCGCCAGCAGCGGGACAGGGCTCGCTGAAGCTTTCTTT. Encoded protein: CASSGTGLAEAFF.

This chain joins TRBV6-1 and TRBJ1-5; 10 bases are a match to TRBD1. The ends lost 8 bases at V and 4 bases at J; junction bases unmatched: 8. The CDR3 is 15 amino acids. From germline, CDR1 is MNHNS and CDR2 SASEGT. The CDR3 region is CASAPGQGLNQPQHF. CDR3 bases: TGTGCCAGCGCACCGGGACAGGGGTTAAATCAGCCCCAGCATTTT.

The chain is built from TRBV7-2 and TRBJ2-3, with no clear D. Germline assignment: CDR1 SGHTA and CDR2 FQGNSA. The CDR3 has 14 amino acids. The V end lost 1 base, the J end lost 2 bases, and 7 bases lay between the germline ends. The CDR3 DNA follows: TGTGCCAGCAGCTTAGAACCAATCACAGATACGCAGTATTTT. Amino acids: CASSLEPITDTQYF.

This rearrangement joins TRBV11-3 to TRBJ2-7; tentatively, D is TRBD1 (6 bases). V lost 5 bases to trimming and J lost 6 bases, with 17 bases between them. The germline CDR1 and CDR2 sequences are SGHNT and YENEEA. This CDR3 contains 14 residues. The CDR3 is CASSQDRLNGEQYF. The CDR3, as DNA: TGTGCCAGCAGCCAGGACAGACTAAACGGCGAGCAGTACTTC.

The CDR3 protein is CSALVGSGETQYF. In DNA, the CDR3 is TGCAGCGCCTTGGTCGGAAGCGGGGAGACCCAGTACTTC. This chain joins TRBV29-1 and TRBJ2-5; TRBD2 might be the D (6 bases). CDR3 length equals 13 residues. Trimming removed 7 bases from V and 5 bases from J, with 17 bases in between. Germline assignment: CDR1 SQVTM and CDR2 ANQGSEA.

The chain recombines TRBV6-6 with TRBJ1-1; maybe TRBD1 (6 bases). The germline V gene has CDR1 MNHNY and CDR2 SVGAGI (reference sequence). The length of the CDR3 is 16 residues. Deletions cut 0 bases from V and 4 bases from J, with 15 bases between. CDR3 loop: CASSYSTGGEGTEAFF. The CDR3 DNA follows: TGTGCCAGCAGTTACTCGACGGGGGGCGAAGGCACTGAAGCTTTCTTT.